Listed below are T cell receptor beta chains from one sample, sequenced in a study of blood T cells in healthy people across ages. TCRdb used MiXCR to reprocess the 5' RACE reads, holding one entry per CDR3 protein. Altogether about 640,000 distinct CDR3 sequences are present, about 30% being singletons, with the ten largest covering 15% to 18%. The sample was blood. The receptors here all came from a woman older than 75 in good health. Each CDR3 is given with its conserved first and last residue. A D gene is named only where the DNA matches it firmly. Size is omitted from some rows. Given values are once, few, many or a class for expanded clones.

TRBV30	TRBJ2-1	once	-	CAWSFDGGETQFF	TGTGCCTGGAGCTTCGATGGCGGAGAGACCCAGTTCTTC
TRBV6-2/TRBV6-3	TRBJ1-6	many	-	CASKGHNYNSPLHF	TGTGCCAGCAAAGGACATAACTATAATTCACCCCTCCACTTT
TRBV7-2	TRBJ1-2	many	TRBD1	CASSLHQGAPYGYTF	TGTGCCAGCAGCCTGCACCAGGGGGCTCCCTATGGCTACACCTTC
TRBV20-1	TRBJ1-2	once	-	CSAPEHGYTF	TGCAGTGCCCCTGAACATGGCTACACCTTC
TRBV12-3/TRBV12-4	TRBJ1-5	-	-	CASGTTGTNQSQHF	TGTGCCAGCGGTACCACAGGCACTAATCAGTCCCAGCATTTT
TRBV20-1	TRBJ2-1	few	TRBD2	CSARGTSGGGFRNEQFF	TGCAGTGCTAGGGGGACTAGCGGGGGGGGGTTCCGGAATGAGCAGTTCTTC
TRBV6-1	TRBJ1-1	few	TRBD1	CASSEGQGVTEAFF	TGTGCCAGCAGTGAAGGACAGGGTGTCACTGAAGCTTTCTTT
TRBV7-2	TRBJ1-2	many	-	CASSLERGHYGYTF	TGTGCCAGCAGCTTAGAAAGGGGCCACTATGGCTACACCTTC
TRBV9	TRBJ2-1	many	-	CASSVAGGRGNEQFF	TGTGCCAGCAGCGTAGCTGGGGGCCGGGGCAATGAGCAGTTCTTC
TRBV7-3	TRBJ1-5	few	-	CASSANANQPQHF	TGTGCCAGCAGTGCCAATGCCAATCAGCCCCAGCATTTT
TRBV12-3/TRBV12-4	TRBJ2-7	many	-	CASSSLGLNYEQYF	TGTGCCAGCAGTTCTCTGGGACTGAACTACGAGCAGTACTTC
TRBV11-2	TRBJ1-6	few	-	CASSLAAGYNSPLHF	TGTGCCAGCAGCTTAGCCGCAGGGTATAATTCACCCCTCCACTTT
TRBV9	TRBJ1-1	many	-	CASSVVSNTEAFF	TGTGCCAGCAGCGTCGTGTCGAACACTGAAGCTTTCTTT
TRBV2	TRBJ1-4	-	TRBD1	CASGGQGNEKRFF	TGTGCCAGCGGGGGACAGGGCAATGAAAAACGGTTTTTT
TRBV30	TRBJ1-5	-	TRBD1	CAWSPTGRGNYQPQHF	TGTGCCTGGAGTCCGACCGGCAGGGGGAATTATCAGCCCCAGCATTTT
TRBV20-1	TRBJ2-4	once	-	CSARGLGNIQYF	TGCAGTGCTAGAGGCCTTGGAAACATTCAGTACTTC
TRBV5-5	TRBJ2-1	many	TRBD1	CASNTGGTGVGEQFF	TGTGCCAGCAACACGGGGGGGACAGGGGTAGGAGAGCAGTTCTTC
TRBV7-2	TRBJ2-6	many	-	CASSSRKGARGSGANVLTF	TGTGCCAGCAGCTCTAGGAAAGGGGCGCGAGGATCTGGGGCCAACGTCCTGACTTTC
TRBV5-4	TRBJ2-7	few	TRBD2	CASRPQLAGSYEQYF	TGTGCCAGCAGGCCCCAACTAGCGGGCTCCTACGAGCAGTACTTC
TRBV7-2	TRBJ2-7	many	-	CASSSNSGSYEQYF	TGTGCCAGCAGCTCCAACAGCGGATCCTACGAGCAGTACTTC
TRBV7-9	TRBJ1-1	many	TRBD1	CASSLALGQGAPYPAFF	TGTGCCAGCAGCTTAGCCCTGGGACAGGGGGCACCTTACCCAGCTTTCTTT
TRBV6-5	TRBJ2-1	many	-	CASSRAGGSVYNEQFF	TGTGCCAGCAGTAGGGCCGGCGGTTCAGTGTACAATGAGCAGTTCTTC
TRBV20-1	TRBJ1-1	few	TRBD1	CSASRGYDTEAFF	TGCAGTGCTAGCAGGGGGTATGACACTGAAGCTTTCTTT
TRBV20-1	TRBJ2-7	-	-	CSARPLANSYNEQYF	TGCAGTGCTAGGCCTCTAGCGAACTCCTACAATGAGCAGTACTTC
TRBV7-2	TRBJ2-1	many	TRBD1	CASSLVSGQVYNEQFF	TGTGCCAGCAGCTTAGTGTCCGGACAGGTTTACAATGAGCAGTTCTTC